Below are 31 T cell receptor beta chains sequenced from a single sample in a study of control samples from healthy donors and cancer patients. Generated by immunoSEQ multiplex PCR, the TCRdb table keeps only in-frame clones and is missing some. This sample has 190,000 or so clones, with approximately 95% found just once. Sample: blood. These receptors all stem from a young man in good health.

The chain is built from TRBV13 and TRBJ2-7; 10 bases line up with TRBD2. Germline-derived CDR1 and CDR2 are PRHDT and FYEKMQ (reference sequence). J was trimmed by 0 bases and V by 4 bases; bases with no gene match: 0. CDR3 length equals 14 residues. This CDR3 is CASSSSGGSYEQYF. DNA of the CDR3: TGTGCCAGCAGCTCTAGCGGGGGCTCCTACGAGCAGTACTTC.

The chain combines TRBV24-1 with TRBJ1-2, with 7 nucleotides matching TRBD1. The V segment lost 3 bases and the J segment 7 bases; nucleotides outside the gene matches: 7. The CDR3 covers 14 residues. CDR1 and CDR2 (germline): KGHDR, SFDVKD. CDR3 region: CATSDRRQGGGYTF. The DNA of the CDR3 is TGTGCCACCAGTGATCGGCGACAGGGTGGTGGCTACACCTTC.

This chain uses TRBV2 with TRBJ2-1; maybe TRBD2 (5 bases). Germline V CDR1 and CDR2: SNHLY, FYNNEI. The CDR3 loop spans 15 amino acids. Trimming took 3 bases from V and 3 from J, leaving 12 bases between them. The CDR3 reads CASSDLRGSYNEQFF. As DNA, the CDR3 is TGTGCCAGCAGTGACCTTAGAGGGAGCTACAATGAGCAGTTCTTC.

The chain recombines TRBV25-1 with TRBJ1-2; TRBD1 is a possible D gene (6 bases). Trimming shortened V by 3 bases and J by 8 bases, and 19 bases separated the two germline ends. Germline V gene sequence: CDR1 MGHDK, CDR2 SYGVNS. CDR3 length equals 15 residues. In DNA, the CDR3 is TGTGCCAGCAGTGACCTCCAAACGGGGGCAAGAGGCTACACCTTC. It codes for CASSDLQTGARGYTF.

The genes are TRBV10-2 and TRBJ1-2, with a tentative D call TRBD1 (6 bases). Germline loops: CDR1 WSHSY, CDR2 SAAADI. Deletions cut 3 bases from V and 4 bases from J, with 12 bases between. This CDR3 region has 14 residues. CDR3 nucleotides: TGCGCCAGCAGTGAAGGCAGGGGCTTCTATGGCTACACCTTC. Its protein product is CASSEGRGFYGYTF.

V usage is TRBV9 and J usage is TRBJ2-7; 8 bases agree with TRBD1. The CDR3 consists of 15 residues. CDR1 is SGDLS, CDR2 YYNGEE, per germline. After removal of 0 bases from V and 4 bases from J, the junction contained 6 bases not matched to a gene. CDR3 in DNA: TGTGCCAGCAGCGTAGCAGGGGGCGCAGTGTACGAGCAGTACTTC. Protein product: CASSVAGGAVYEQYF.

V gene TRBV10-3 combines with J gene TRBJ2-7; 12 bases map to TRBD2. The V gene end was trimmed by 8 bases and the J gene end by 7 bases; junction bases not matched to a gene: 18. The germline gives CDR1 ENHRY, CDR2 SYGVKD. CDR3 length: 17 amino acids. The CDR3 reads CAIFPEAGLAGKGEQYF. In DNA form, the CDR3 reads TGTGCCATCTTCCCCGAGGCCGGACTAGCGGGGAAGGGAGAGCAGTACTTC.

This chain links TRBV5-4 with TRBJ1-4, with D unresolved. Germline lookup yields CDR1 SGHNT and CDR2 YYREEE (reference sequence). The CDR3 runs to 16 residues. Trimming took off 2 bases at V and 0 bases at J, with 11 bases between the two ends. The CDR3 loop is CASSLSGSPTNEKLFF. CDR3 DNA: TGTGCCAGCAGCTTATCCGGCAGCCCAACTAATGAAAAACTGTTTTTT.

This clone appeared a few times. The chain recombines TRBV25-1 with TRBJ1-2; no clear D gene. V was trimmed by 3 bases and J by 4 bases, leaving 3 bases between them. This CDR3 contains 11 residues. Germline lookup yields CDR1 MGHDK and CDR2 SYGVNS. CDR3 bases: TGTGCCAGCAGTGAGTCCTATGGCTACACCTTC. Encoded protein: CASSESYGYTF.

This CDR3 is CASSSDQGHEQFF. The CDR3 nucleotides are TGTGCCAGCAGCTCCGACCAAGGGCATGAGCAGTTCTTC. This chain connects TRBV7-3 to TRBJ2-1, with D hard to call. With 4 bases removed from V and 8 bases from J, the gap between germline ends came to 12 bases. The CDR3 runs 13 residues. Germline V gives CDR1 SGHTA, CDR2 FQGTGA.

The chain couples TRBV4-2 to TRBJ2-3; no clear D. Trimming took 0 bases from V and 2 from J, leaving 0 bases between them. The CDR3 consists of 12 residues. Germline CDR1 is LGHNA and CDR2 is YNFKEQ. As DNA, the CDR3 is TGTGCCAGCAGCCAAGACACAGATACGCAGTATTTT. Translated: CASSQDTDTQYF.

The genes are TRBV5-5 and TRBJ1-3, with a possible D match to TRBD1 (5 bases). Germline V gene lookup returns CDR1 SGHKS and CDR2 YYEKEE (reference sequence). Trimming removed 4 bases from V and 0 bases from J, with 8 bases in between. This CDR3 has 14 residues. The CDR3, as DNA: TGTGCCAGCAGCGTGACAGACTCTGGAAACACCATATATTTT. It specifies CASSVTDSGNTIYF.

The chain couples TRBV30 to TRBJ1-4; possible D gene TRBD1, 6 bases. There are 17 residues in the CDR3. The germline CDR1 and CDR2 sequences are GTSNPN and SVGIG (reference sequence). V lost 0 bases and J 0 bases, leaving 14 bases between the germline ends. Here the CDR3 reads CAWSVLVGGPTNEKLFF. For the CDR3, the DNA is TGTGCCTGGAGTGTTCTCGTTGGGGGCCCAACTAATGAAAAACTGTTTTTT.

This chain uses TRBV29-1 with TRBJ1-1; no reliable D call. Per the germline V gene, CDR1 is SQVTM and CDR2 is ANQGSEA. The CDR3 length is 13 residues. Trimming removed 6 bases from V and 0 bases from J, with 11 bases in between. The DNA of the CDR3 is TGCAGCGTCCCCACCCCTATGAACACTGAAGCTTTCTTT. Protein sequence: CSVPTPMNTEAFF. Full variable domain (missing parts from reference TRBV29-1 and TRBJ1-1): SAVISQKPSRDICQRGTSLTIQCQVDSQVTMMFWYRQQPGQSLTLIATANQGSEATYESGFVIDKFPISRPNLTFSTLTVSNMSPEDSSIYLCSVPTPMNTEAFFGQGTRLTVV.

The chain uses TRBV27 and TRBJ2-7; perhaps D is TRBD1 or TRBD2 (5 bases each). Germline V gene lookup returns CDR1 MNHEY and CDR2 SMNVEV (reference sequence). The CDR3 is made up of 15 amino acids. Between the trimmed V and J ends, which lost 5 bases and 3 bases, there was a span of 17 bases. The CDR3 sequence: CASSPLGDGVYEQYF. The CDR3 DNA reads TGTGCCAGCAGTCCGCTCGGGGACGGCGTCTACGAGCAGTACTTC.

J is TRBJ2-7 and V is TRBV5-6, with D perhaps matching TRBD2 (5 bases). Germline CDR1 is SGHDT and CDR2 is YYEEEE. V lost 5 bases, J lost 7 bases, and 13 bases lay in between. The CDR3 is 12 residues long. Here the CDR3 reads CASSTGLREQYF. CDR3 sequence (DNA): TGTGCCAGCAGTACTGGACTGAGGGAGCAGTACTTC.

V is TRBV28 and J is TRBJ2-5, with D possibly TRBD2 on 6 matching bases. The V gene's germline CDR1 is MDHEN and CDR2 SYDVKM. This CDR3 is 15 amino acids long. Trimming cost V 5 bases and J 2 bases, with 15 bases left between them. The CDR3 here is CASSPAGRKQETQYF. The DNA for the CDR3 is TGTGCCAGCAGTCCCGCGGGACGGAAACAAGAGACCCAGTACTTC.

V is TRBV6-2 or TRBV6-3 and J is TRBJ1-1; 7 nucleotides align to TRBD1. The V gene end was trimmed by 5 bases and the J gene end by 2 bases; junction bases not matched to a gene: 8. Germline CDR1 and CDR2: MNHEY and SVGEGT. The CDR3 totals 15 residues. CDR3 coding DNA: TGTGCCAGCAGTACGGCGGGACAGCCTAACACTGAAGCTTTCTTT. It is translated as CASSTAGQPNTEAFF.

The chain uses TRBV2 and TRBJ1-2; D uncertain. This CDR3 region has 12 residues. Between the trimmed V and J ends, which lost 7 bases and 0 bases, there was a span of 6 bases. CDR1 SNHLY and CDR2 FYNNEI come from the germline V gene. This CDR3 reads CASKATNYGYTF. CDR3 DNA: TGTGCCAGCAAGGCAACTAACTATGGCTACACCTTC.

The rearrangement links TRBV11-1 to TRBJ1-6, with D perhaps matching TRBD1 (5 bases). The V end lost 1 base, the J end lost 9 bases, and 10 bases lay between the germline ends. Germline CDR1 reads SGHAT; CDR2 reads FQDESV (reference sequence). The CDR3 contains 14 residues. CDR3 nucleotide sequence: TGTGCCAGCAGCTTAGTTGGGGCATCTTCACCCCTCCACTTT. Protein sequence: CASSLVGASSPLHF.

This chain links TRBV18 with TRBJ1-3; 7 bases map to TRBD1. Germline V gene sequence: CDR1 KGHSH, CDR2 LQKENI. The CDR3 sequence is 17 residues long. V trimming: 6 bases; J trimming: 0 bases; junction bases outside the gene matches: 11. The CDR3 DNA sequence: TGTGCCAGCTCGGTGACAGGGATGACTTCCTCTGGAAACACCATATATTTT. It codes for CASSVTGMTSSGNTIYF.

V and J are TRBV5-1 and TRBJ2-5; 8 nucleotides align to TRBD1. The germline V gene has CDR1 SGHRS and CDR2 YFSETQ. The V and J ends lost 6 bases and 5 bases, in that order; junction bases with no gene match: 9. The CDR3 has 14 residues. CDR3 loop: CASNIQGAGETQYF. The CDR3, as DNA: TGCGCCAGCAATATCCAGGGGGCAGGGGAGACCCAGTACTTC.

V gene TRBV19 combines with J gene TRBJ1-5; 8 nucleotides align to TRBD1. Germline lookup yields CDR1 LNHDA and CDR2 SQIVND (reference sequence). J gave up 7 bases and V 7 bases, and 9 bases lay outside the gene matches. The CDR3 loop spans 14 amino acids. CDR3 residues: CASNPGGISQPQHF. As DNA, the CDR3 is TGTGCCAGTAACCCAGGGGGCATAAGCCAGCCCCAGCATTTT.

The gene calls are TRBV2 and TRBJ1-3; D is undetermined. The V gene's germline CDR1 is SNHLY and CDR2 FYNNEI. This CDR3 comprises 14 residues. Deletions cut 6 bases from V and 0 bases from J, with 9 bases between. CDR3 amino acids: CASSVTPSGNTIYF. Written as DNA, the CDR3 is TGTGCCAGCAGCGTGACACCCTCTGGAAACACCATATATTTT.

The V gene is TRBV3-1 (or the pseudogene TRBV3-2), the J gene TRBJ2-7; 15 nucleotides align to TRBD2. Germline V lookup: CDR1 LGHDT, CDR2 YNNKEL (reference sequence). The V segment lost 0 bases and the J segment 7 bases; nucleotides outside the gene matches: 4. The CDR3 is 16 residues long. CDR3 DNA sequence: TGTGCCAGCAGCCAAGACGGACTAGCGGGGGGGCAGGAGCAGTACTTC. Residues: CASSQDGLAGGQEQYF.

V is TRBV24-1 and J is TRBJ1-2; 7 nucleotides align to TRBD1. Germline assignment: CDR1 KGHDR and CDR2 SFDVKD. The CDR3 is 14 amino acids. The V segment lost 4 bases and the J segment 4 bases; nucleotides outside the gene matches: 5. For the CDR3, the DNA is TGTGCCACCAGTGACTCGGGGACAGTCTATGGCTACACCTTC. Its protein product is CATSDSGTVYGYTF.

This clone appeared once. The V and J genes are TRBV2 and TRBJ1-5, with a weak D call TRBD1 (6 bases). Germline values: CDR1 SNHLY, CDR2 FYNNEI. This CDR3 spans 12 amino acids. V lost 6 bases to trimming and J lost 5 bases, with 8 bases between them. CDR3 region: CASSHRDQPQHF. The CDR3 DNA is TGTGCCAGCAGCCACAGGGATCAGCCCCAGCATTTT.

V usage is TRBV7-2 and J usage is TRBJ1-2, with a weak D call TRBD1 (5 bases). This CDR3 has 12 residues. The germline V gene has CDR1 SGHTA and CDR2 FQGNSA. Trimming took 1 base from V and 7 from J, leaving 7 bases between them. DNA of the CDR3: TGTGCCAGCAGCTTAGTCGACAGTGGCTACACCTTC. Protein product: CASSLVDSGYTF.

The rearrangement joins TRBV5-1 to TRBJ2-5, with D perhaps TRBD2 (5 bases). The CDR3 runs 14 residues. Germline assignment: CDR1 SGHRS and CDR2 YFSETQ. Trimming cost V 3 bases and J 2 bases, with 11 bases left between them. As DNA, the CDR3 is TGCGCCAGCAGCTGGAGCCGGGATCAAGAGACCCAGTACTTC. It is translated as CASSWSRDQETQYF.

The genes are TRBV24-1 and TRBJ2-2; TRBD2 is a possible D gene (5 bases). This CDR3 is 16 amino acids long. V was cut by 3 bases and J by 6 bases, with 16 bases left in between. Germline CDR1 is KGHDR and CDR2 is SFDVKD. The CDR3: CATSDQVRGAAGELFF. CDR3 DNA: TGTGCCACCAGTGATCAGGTCCGGGGAGCCGCCGGGGAGCTGTTTTTT.

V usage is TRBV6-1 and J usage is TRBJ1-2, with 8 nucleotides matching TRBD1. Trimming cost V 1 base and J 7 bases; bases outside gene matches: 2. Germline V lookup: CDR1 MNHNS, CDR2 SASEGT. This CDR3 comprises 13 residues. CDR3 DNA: TGTGCCAGCAGTGAAGTCCAGGGGGCTGGCTACACCTTC. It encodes CASSEVQGAGYTF.